This T cell receptor (beta chain) is from a study of persistence of HIV-infected CD4 T cells. General study findings and limits: Degenerate expanded CDR3beta sequences were enriched among CMV- and Gag-responding cells.

Nonspecific anti-CD3/anti-CD28 bead stimulation represents the broad CD4+ T cell repertoire. Responding CD4+ T cells were sorted by upregulation of both CD40 ligand and CD69. Regarding this clone: What it recognizes is unknown.

Sequencing used immunoSEQ version 4 in survey mode. Some clones are missing from TCRdb's copy, which holds only in-frame ones; the method was immunoSEQ multiplex PCR. The profile shows roughly 43,000 clones, roughly 90% of them singletons. Trimming left V 4 bases short and J 1 base short, with 10 bases between. The germline V gene has CDR1 SGHRS and CDR2 YFSETQ. CDR3 size: 14 residues. The chain joins TRBV5-1 to TRBJ2-3; D ambiguous. This TCR was sampled from an adult man with HIV who was CMV-seropositive. Specimen: CD4+ T cells sorted from PBMCs after roughly 17-hour stimulation, collected from a patient who received antiretroviral therapy. CDR3 amino acids: CASSVFRRTDTQYF. The CDR3 DNA reads TGCGCCAGCAGCGTATTCAGACGCACAGATACGCAGTATTTT.